These T cell receptor beta chains were read from a single sample in a study of blood T cell repertoires in COVID-19. The table came from immunoSEQ multiplex PCR; TCRdb's copy has only in-frame clones and leaves some out. The sample has approximately 230,000 clones, approximately 80% seen once. Sequenced material: peripheral blood. The source is a man aged 25-45 years with active or convalescent COVID-19. Each CDR3 is given with its conserved first and last residue. The D gene is left open where the match is weak. Only part of the rows carry a size: once, few, many, or a class if the clone is expanded.

d_gene,abundance,j_gene,v_gene,CDR3nt,CDR3aa
NA,once,TRBJ1-2,TRBV5-1,TGCGCCAGCAGCCTCCAGACAGGCTCATTCGGCTACACCTTC,CASSLQTGSFGYTF
TRBD2,NA,TRBJ2-7,TRBV4-3,TGCGCCAGCAGCCAGACTAGCAACCTCTACGAGCAGTACTTC,CASSQTSNLYEQYF
NA,NA,TRBJ1-4,TRBV2,TGTGCCAGCAGGTGGGAGGCAACTAATGAAAAACTGTTTTTT,CASRWEATNEKLFF
TRBD2,NA,TRBJ2-7,TRBV13,TGTGCCAGCAGTCCGACTAGCGGGCCGGTCGGCTCCTACGAGCAGTACTTC,CASSPTSGPVGSYEQYF
TRBD2,NA,TRBJ2-1,TRBV5-8,TGTGCCAGCAGCCCCTGGACTAGCGGGAGAAATGAGCAGTTCTTC,CASSPWTSGRNEQFF
NA,once,TRBJ2-2,TRBV5-1,TGCGCCAGCAGCTGGGGAGGTAGGAGCACCGGGGAGCTGTTTTTT,CASSWGGRSTGELFF
NA,NA,TRBJ2-7,TRBV12-3/TRBV12-4,TGTGCCAGCAGTCGAGGATCCTACGAGCAGTACTTC,CASSRGSYEQYF
TRBD1,few,TRBJ1-6,TRBV7-9,TGTGCCAGCAGCCCCGACAGGGGTCCGGGGTCACCCCTCCACTTT,CASSPDRGPGSPLHF
TRBD2,NA,TRBJ2-3,TRBV4-1,TGCGCCAGCCGGGGGGGCAGAGATACGCAGTATTTT,CASRGGRDTQYF
NA,NA,TRBJ2-1,TRBV5-1,TGCGCCAGCAACGGGGGATCGCACAATGAGCAGTTCTTC,CASNGGSHNEQFF
TRBD1,NA,TRBJ1-1,TRBV3-1/TRBV3-2,TGTGCCAGCAGAAGACAGGGGACGAACACTGAAGCTTTCTTT,CASRRQGTNTEAFF
NA,NA,TRBJ1-2,TRBV7-9,TGTGCCAGCGGAGCTTTGGGCTACACCTTC,CASGALGYTF
TRBD1,NA,TRBJ1-2,TRBV27,TGTGCCAGCAGTCCCCGACAGGGGGTCCGCTATGGCTACACCTTC,CASSPRQGVRYGYTF
TRBD1,NA,TRBJ1-6,TRBV19,TGTGCCAGTAGTGGACAGGGCGCACCCCTCCACTTT,CASSGQGAPLHF
TRBD1,NA,TRBJ1-2,TRBV6-5,TGTGCCAGCAGTTACTCCGGACAGGGGGGGTATGGCTACACCTTC,CASSYSGQGGYGYTF
NA,NA,TRBJ1-2,TRBV28,TGTGCCAGCAGCCAAAACAGGCGTAACTATGGCTACACCTTC,CASSQNRRNYGYTF
NA,NA,TRBJ2-7,TRBV7-9,TGTGCCAGCAGCTTACGGAGAGACGGCTCCTACGAGCAGTACTTC,CASSLRRDGSYEQYF
NA,NA,TRBJ2-1,TRBV19,TGTGCCAGTAGTGCCATCGGGCGGGGTGAGCAGTTCTTC,CASSAIGRGEQFF
NA,NA,TRBJ1-2,TRBV4-2,TGTGCCAGCAGCCATGGGGGGAACTATGGCTACACCTTC,CASSHGGNYGYTF
NA,NA,TRBJ1-3,TRBV4-1,TGCGCCAGCAGCCAATCCGATTGGGGGGCTGGAAACACCATATATTTT,CASSQSDWGAGNTIYF
NA,few,TRBJ1-5,TRBV18,TGTGCCAGCTCACCGACAGCTTTAGGGCAGCCCCAGCATTTT,CASSPTALGQPQHF
NA,NA,TRBJ2-1,TRBV11-2,TGTGCCAGCACAACCCGATTAGGGACTCCATCCTACAATGAGCAGTTCTTC,CASTTRLGTPSYNEQFF
TRBD1,NA,TRBJ1-5,TRBV28,TGTGCCAGCAGTTTGGGACAGGGGGCCCTCAATCAGCCCCAGCATTTT,CASSLGQGALNQPQHF
NA,once,TRBJ1-2,TRBV28,TGTGCACTTAAGGGGAACTATGGCTACACCTTC,CALKGNYGYTF
NA,NA,TRBJ2-7,TRBV19,TGTGCCAGTAGTATTGGAACAGGGCCCTACGAGCAGTACTTC,CASSIGTGPYEQYF
NA,NA,TRBJ2-3,TRBV11-2,TGTGCCAGCAGCTTAGCTGGCAGCCGAGGGGATACGCAGTATTTT,CASSLAGSRGDTQYF
NA,NA,TRBJ2-7,TRBV25-1,TGTGCCGAAACGGGAGAGGATGACGAGCAGTACTTC,CAETGEDDEQYF
NA,NA,TRBJ2-5,TRBV24-1,TGTGCCACCAGTGACCCTGCTAGCCCTGGCGGGGCCCAGTACTTC,CATSDPASPGGAQYF
NA,once,TRBJ1-2,TRBV9,TGTGCCAGCGGCAAGACGGGAGGCCCTATCGGCAACTATGGCTACACCTTC,CASGKTGGPIGNYGYTF
NA,NA,TRBJ1-2,TRBV30,TGTGCCTGGAGTGTATCTGGGGCTGGCTACACCTTC,CAWSVSGAGYTF
TRBD1,NA,TRBJ1-2,TRBV6-2/TRBV6-3,TGTGCCAGCAGTTACTCGACAGGGCGGCCCGGCTACACCTTC,CASSYSTGRPGYTF
TRBD2,NA,TRBJ2-1,TRBV6-2/TRBV6-3,TGTGCCAGCAGTAGGGGGGGAGGCCTAGCGGGAGTCAATGAGCAGTTCTTC,CASSRGGGLAGVNEQFF
NA,NA,TRBJ1-5,TRBV30,TGTGCCTGGAGTGTTATTACAGGGCTCCAGCATTTT,CAWSVITGLQHF
NA,NA,TRBJ1-1,TRBV2,TGTGCCAGCAGTTCCGGGTCCGCCGGGGGCACTGAAGCTTTCTTT,CASSSGSAGGTEAFF
NA,once,TRBJ2-1,TRBV11-3,TGTGCCAGCAGCGCCCAACAGGGCGCTGAGCAGTTCTTC,CASSAQQGAEQFF
NA,once,TRBJ2-2,TRBV19,TGTGCCAGTAGTATTAAGGGGGAGGGCGAGATCACCGGGGAGCTGTTTTTT,CASSIKGEGEITGELFF
TRBD1,NA,TRBJ2-3,TRBV29-1,TGCAGCGTGGGGACAGGTTTAGGCACAGATACGCAGTATTTT,CSVGTGLGTDTQYF
TRBD2,NA,TRBJ2-1,TRBV7-2,TGTGCCAGCAGCCCCGATAGCGGGAGGATAGTAAATGAGCAGTTCTTC,CASSPDSGRIVNEQFF
NA,NA,TRBJ1-4,TRBV7-6,TGTGCCAGCAGCTTACGGGGGAATGAAAAACTGTTTTTT,CASSLRGNEKLFF
NA,NA,TRBJ1-1,TRBV19,TGTGCCAGTAGATGGGCCCCCATCTTCGAAGCTTTCTTT,CASRWAPIFEAFF
NA,many,TRBJ2-7,TRBV11-2,TGTGCCAGCCAATTCGGGGCCTACGAGCAGTACTTC,CASQFGAYEQYF
TRBD2,few,TRBJ2-1,TRBV7-2,TGTGCCAGCAGCCCCCGGGGGAGCGGGAGTCTTAACTCCTACAATGAGCAGTTCTTC,CASSPRGSGSLNSYNEQFF